This entry describes one T cell receptor beta chain. The sample belongs to a study of cytomegalovirus exposure and HLA in healthy donors. The germline CDR1 and CDR2 sequences are SGHTA and FQGNSA. V was shortened by 4 bases and J by 4 bases, with 18 bases between the two germline ends. The CDR3 totals 16 residues. The PCR employed 60 Vbeta primers together with 13 Jbeta primers. Sequencing was performed with immunoSEQ multiplex PCR; in TCRdb, only in-frame clones are kept and a portion is missing. The repertoire holds some 120,000 clones, with approximately 79% as singletons. The source material was PBMCs. This clonotype originated in a man aged 25-45 years in good health and CMV-seronegative. The chain links TRBV7-2 to TRBJ2-3, with D tentatively TRBD2 (6 bases). The CDR3: CASSSWSSAAPDTQYF. CDR3 nucleotides: TGTGCCAGCAGCTCATGGTCTAGCGCGGCCCCAGATACGCAGTATTTT.